This T cell receptor (beta chain) was sequenced in a study of identical twins. This clonotype came up a few times. Its specificity is unknown. Study-level results: The study drew conclusions from cross-sectional statistical analysis, not from following the same donors. Invariant populations such as MAIT and iNKT cells could partly muddle zero-insertion analyses.

TCRdb re-called the 5' RACE reads through MiXCR, storing one row per CDR3 protein. The sample gives 450,000 or so distinct CDR3 sequences, more than 13% of which show up once; about 0.52% is in the top ten. Germline CDR1 DFQATT, CDR2 SNEGSKA (reference sequence). The CDR3 runs to 18 residues. Trimming removed 5 bases from V and 3 bases from J; junction bases left unmatched: 15. The sample was also reused in another study, on yellow fever vaccine responses in identical twins.

J is TRBJ2-3 and V is TRBV20-1; 12 bases match TRBD2. The sequence was collected from a woman aged 18-30 years in good health. Sequencing input: CD4+ T cells sorted from blood. The CDR3 coding sequence is TGCAGTGCTCGAAACCCACGGACTAGCGGGGCGCGGACAGATACGCAGTATTTT. Translating gives CSARNPRTSGARTDTQYF.